A selection of T cell receptor beta chains follows, all from one sample in a study of cytomegalovirus exposure and HLA in healthy donors. TCRdb's table, derived via immunoSEQ multiplex PCR, lists solely in-frame clones and lacks some. The sample includes about 330,000 clones, 86% of them seen just once. Sequencing was done on a sample of PBMCs. These receptors all come from a woman under 30 in good health and CMV-seronegative. Both conserved end residues are part of each CDR3. Each record gives: clone size, CDR3 length, D gene, J gene, V gene, CDR3 DNA, CDR3 protein. The D gene is left open where the match is weak. Clone size is stated in some rows and not others, as once, few, many or a class when expanded.

size: .; length: 15; D: .; J: TRBJ2-1; V: TRBV30; DNA: TGTGCCTGGAGTTATACCGGGACTTCCTACAATGAGCAGTTCTTC; CDR3: CAWSYTGTSYNEQFF
size: once; length: 14; D: .; J: TRBJ1-4; V: TRBV5-6; DNA: TGTGCCAGCAGCTTGGGGCAGGCTAAGGAAAAACTGTTTTTT; CDR3: CASSLGQAKEKLFF
size: .; length: 14; D: .; J: TRBJ1-1; V: TRBV6-1; DNA: TGTGCCAGCAGTGAAATAGGACCGGGGACTGAAGCTTTCTTT; CDR3: CASSEIGPGTEAFF
size: once; length: 16; D: TRBD1; J: TRBJ1-2; V: TRBV7-9; DNA: TGTGCCAGCAGCCCCTCCGGGACAGGGGCCCCCTATGGCTACACCTTC; CDR3: CASSPSGTGAPYGYTF
size: few; length: 13; D: .; J: TRBJ1-5; V: TRBV6-1; DNA: TGTGCCAGCAGGCGGATTCTCAATCAGCCCCAGCATTTT; CDR3: CASRRILNQPQHF
size: .; length: 15; D: .; J: TRBJ2-5; V: TRBV5-1; DNA: TGCGCCAGCAGCCCGCAGGGCACATCCTGGGAGACCCAGTACTTC; CDR3: CASSPQGTSWETQYF
size: once; length: 16; D: TRBD1; J: TRBJ2-3; V: TRBV9; DNA: TGTGCCAGCAGCGTCCAGGGGGACAGGGCAACAGATACGCAGTATTTT; CDR3: CASSVQGDRATDTQYF
size: .; length: 13; D: TRBD2; J: TRBJ2-1; V: TRBV30; DNA: TGTGCCTGGAGTCAGGGACTAGGTGGTGAGCAGTTCTTC; CDR3: CAWSQGLGGEQFF
size: .; length: 14; D: .; J: TRBJ2-3; V: TRBV19; DNA: TGTGCCAGTAGTGCCCGGGACAACACAGATACGCAGTATTTT; CDR3: CASSARDNTDTQYF
size: .; length: 14; D: .; J: TRBJ2-6; V: TRBV6-1; DNA: TGTGCCACCAGACAGGTTGCCGGGGCCAACGTCCTGACTTTC; CDR3: CATRQVAGANVLTF
size: .; length: 15; D: TRBD1; J: TRBJ1-3; V: TRBV28; DNA: TGTGCCACGGTGACAGGGTTAGCCCCTGGAAACACCATATATTTT; CDR3: CATVTGLAPGNTIYF
size: .; length: 14; D: TRBD1; J: TRBJ1-2; V: TRBV10-3; DNA: TGTGCCATCAACTCGGGACAGGGGGCATGGGGCTACACCTTC; CDR3: CAINSGQGAWGYTF
size: .; length: 15; D: TRBD2; J: TRBJ2-5; V: TRBV7-9; DNA: TGTGCCAGCAGCCGGACTAGCGGAAGGCTGGAGACCCAGTACTTC; CDR3: CASSRTSGRLETQYF
size: .; length: 15; D: TRBD2; J: TRBJ2-1; V: TRBV7-8; DNA: TGTGCCAGCAGCCACTTGACTAGCGGGGTCAATGAGCAGTTCTTC; CDR3: CASSHLTSGVNEQFF
size: .; length: 16; D: TRBD2; J: TRBJ2-1; V: TRBV5-1; DNA: TGCGCCAGCAGCGATGGTAGTAGCGGGATTACCGATGAGCAGTTCTTC; CDR3: CASSDGSSGITDEQFF
size: .; length: 13; D: .; J: TRBJ2-3; V: TRBV30; DNA: TGTGCCTGGAGTGTCGGTCGGGTGAATACGCAGTATTTT; CDR3: CAWSVGRVNTQYF
size: .; length: 14; D: .; J: TRBJ2-2; V: TRBV10-2; DNA: TGCGCCCTAAAAAGGCAGGGATATCCCGGGGAGCTGTTTTTT; CDR3: CALKRQGYPGELFF
size: .; length: 14; D: TRBD1; J: TRBJ2-7; V: TRBV28; DNA: TGTGCCAGCCTCCCACCCGGGGGGACAGGGAATCAGTACTTC; CDR3: CASLPPGGTGNQYF
size: .; length: 15; D: TRBD1; J: TRBJ1-5; V: TRBV28; DNA: TGTGCCAGCAGTGAACTTACAGGGGGCGTTCAGCCCCAGCATTTT; CDR3: CASSELTGGVQPQHF
size: .; length: 24; D: TRBD2; J: TRBJ2-7; V: TRBV10-3; DNA: TGTGCCATCAGACCGAGAGAGGGACAGGTAGCGGCTAGCGGGAGTTTCGATAGCTCCTACGAGCAGTACTTC; CDR3: CAIRPREGQVAASGSFDSSYEQYF
size: .; length: 15; D: TRBD1; J: TRBJ2-1; V: TRBV29-1; DNA: TGCAGCGTTGACCGTCCCGGGACAGCTTACAATGAGCAGTTCTTC; CDR3: CSVDRPGTAYNEQFF
size: once; length: 17; D: .; J: TRBJ2-7; V: TRBV4-2; DNA: TGTGCCAGCAGCCAAGACTTAATTGGGCAGGGTTTTTCCGAGCAGTACTTC; CDR3: CASSQDLIGQGFSEQYF
size: .; length: 16; D: .; J: TRBJ1-5; V: TRBV27; DNA: TGTGCCAGCAGTTCCCCCGACAGGTTCCCTAATCAGCCCCAGCATTTT; CDR3: CASSSPDRFPNQPQHF
size: .; length: 15; D: TRBD2; J: TRBJ2-1; V: TRBV19; DNA: TGTGCCAGTAGTATAGATAGCGGGAGTTTTAATGAGCAGTTCTTC; CDR3: CASSIDSGSFNEQFF
size: .; length: 14; D: TRBD2; J: TRBJ2-7; V: TRBV7-2; DNA: TGTGCCAGCAGCTTAGGGCGGGAGAGGGGCGAGCAGTACTTC; CDR3: CASSLGRERGEQYF
size: .; length: 12; D: .; J: TRBJ2-5; V: TRBV18; DNA: TGTGCCAGCTCACCATTCGAGGAGACCCAGTACTTC; CDR3: CASSPFEETQYF
size: .; length: 16; D: TRBD1; J: TRBJ2-3; V: TRBV6-4; DNA: TGTGCCAGCAGTGAGGTCTCTGGACAGGGGGCCGATACGCAGTATTTT; CDR3: CASSEVSGQGADTQYF
size: .; length: 14; D: TRBD2; J: TRBJ2-7; V: TRBV2; DNA: TGTGCCAGCACCCGGGACTACGCCACCTACGAGCAGTACTTC; CDR3: CASTRDYATYEQYF
size: .; length: 16; D: TRBD2; J: TRBJ2-1; V: TRBV7-3; DNA: TGTGCCAGCAGCAAAGGCCCAGCGGGAGGGCCTGATGAGCAGTTCTTC; CDR3: CASSKGPAGGPDEQFF
size: few; length: 14; D: .; J: TRBJ2-2; V: TRBV7-2; DNA: TGTGCCAGCAGTTCACTAGTGAGCGCCGGGGAGCTGTTTTTT; CDR3: CASSSLVSAGELFF
size: .; length: 16; D: TRBD1; J: TRBJ1-1; V: TRBV7-3; DNA: TGTGCCAGCAGCTTAAATGGGGACAGGGGTGATACTGAAGCTTTCTTT; CDR3: CASSLNGDRGDTEAFF
size: .; length: 17; D: .; J: TRBJ2-1; V: TRBV7-8; DNA: TGTGCCAGCAGCGGACCGCCCATGGCGGGATTCTACAATGAGCAGTTCTTC; CDR3: CASSGPPMAGFYNEQFF
size: .; length: 20; D: TRBD2; J: TRBJ2-3; V: TRBV4-1; DNA: TGCGCCAGCAGCCAAGAACAGACTAGCGGGGTAGTTGGCTTGCTAGATACGCAGTATTTT; CDR3: CASSQEQTSGVVGLLDTQYF
size: .; length: 14; D: .; J: TRBJ2-7; V: TRBV13; DNA: TGTGCCAGCAGCCCCGAGAGGGGGCCGGGGGAACAGTACTTC; CDR3: CASSPERGPGEQYF
size: .; length: 12; D: .; J: TRBJ1-1; V: TRBV28; DNA: TGTGCCAGCAGTTTCCAGAACACTGAAGCTTTCTTT; CDR3: CASSFQNTEAFF
size: .; length: 14; D: .; J: TRBJ2-1; V: TRBV7-8; DNA: TGTGCCAGCAGCTCAAAAACAGGGACCCATGAGCAGTTCTTC; CDR3: CASSSKTGTHEQFF
size: .; length: 15; D: TRBD2; J: TRBJ2-2; V: TRBV27; DNA: TGTGCCAGCCGGACTAGCGGTGCCCTCACCGGGGAGCTGTTTTTT; CDR3: CASRTSGALTGELFF
size: .; length: 15; D: TRBD2; J: TRBJ2-1; V: TRBV6-5; DNA: TGTGCCAGCAGTTATGAAAGCGGGAGTAGTTATGAGCAGTTCTTC; CDR3: CASSYESGSSYEQFF
size: .; length: 14; D: .; J: TRBJ2-7; V: TRBV2; DNA: TGTGCCAGCACCCCCCAAATGAGCTCCTACGAGCAGTACTTC; CDR3: CASTPQMSSYEQYF
size: .; length: 17; D: TRBD2; J: TRBJ2-7; V: TRBV10-3; DNA: TGTGCCATCAGGATACCGGGACTAGCGGGAGACACCGACGAGCAGTACTTC; CDR3: CAIRIPGLAGDTDEQYF
size: .; length: 17; D: TRBD2; J: TRBJ2-5; V: TRBV5-1; DNA: TGCGCCAGCAGCCCCCCTCGCGGGGGGAGCCTGGGGGAGACCCAGTACTTC; CDR3: CASSPPRGGSLGETQYF
size: .; length: 15; D: .; J: TRBJ1-1; V: TRBV6-1; DNA: TGTGCCAGCAGGACCCTTGGGGGCTTGAACACTGAAGCTTTCTTT; CDR3: CASRTLGGLNTEAFF
size: many; length: 14; D: TRBD2; J: TRBJ2-2; V: TRBV4-3; DNA: TGCGCCAGCAGTCCGGGACTAGAGGTCGGGGAGCTGTTTTTT; CDR3: CASSPGLEVGELFF
size: once; length: 19; D: TRBD1; J: TRBJ1-1; V: TRBV7-2; DNA: TGTGCCAGCAGCTTTGACAGGGCACGTCGTAGTAAAGCGAACACTGAAGCTTTCTTT; CDR3: CASSFDRARRSKANTEAFF
size: once; length: 17; D: .; J: TRBJ1-5; V: TRBV10-3; DNA: TGTGCCATCAGTGACAGTATGGGCCTAAATAGCAATCAGCCCCAGCATTTT; CDR3: CAISDSMGLNSNQPQHF
size: .; length: 17; D: .; J: TRBJ2-1; V: TRBV5-1; DNA: TGCGCCAGCAGCTTTCCGTTTGCGCGAGACTCCTACAATGAGCAGTTCTTC; CDR3: CASSFPFARDSYNEQFF
size: few; length: 14; D: TRBD1; J: TRBJ2-7; V: TRBV29-1; DNA: TGCAGCGTCCAAACGGGACAGGGGGCCTACGAGCAGTACTTC; CDR3: CSVQTGQGAYEQYF
size: .; length: 13; D: .; J: TRBJ2-7; V: TRBV28; DNA: TGTGCCAGCAGTTTGAACAGGGAATACGAGCAGTACTTC; CDR3: CASSLNREYEQYF
size: .; length: 15; D: TRBD2; J: TRBJ2-1; V: TRBV6-5; DNA: TGTGCCACCCGGGGGGGGCGAAGGGACTACAATGAGCAGTTCTTC; CDR3: CATRGGRRDYNEQFF
size: .; length: 13; D: TRBD2; J: TRBJ2-7; V: TRBV10-2; DNA: TGCGCCAGCAGTGGAGCGGGAGTGACGGAGCAGTACTTC; CDR3: CASSGAGVTEQYF